This passage covers 26 T cell receptor beta chains from one sample sequenced in a study of control samples from healthy donors and cancer patients. Generated by immunoSEQ multiplex PCR, the TCRdb table keeps only in-frame clones and is missing some. This sample carries approximately 150,000 clones, 70% to 90% of them seen once, and the ten largest clones take over 1.5%. Source material: blood. The receptor source for this set is a man in his late teens or twenties in good health.

The chain has TRBV7-8 and TRBJ1-4; the match to TRBD1 covers 7 bases. Trimming removed 5 bases from V and 5 bases from J; junction bases left unmatched: 5. The CDR3 loop spans 14 amino acids. The germline CDR1 and CDR2 sequences are SGHVS and FQNEAQ. The CDR3 coding sequence is TGTGCCAGCAGCGCGACAGGGAGCAATGAAAAACTGTTTTTT. Protein: CASSATGSNEKLFF. The whole variable domain, filled in from reference TRBV7-8 and TRBJ1-4, reads GAGVSQSPRYKVAKRGQDVALRCDPISGHVSLFWYQQALGQGPEFLTYFQNEAQLDKSGLPSDRFFAERPEGSVSTLKIQRTQQEDSAVYLCASSATGSNEKLFFGSGTQLSVL.

The chain employs TRBV27 and TRBJ1-2; D might be TRBD1 (6 bases). V dropped 4 bases and J dropped 0 bases, with 6 bases sitting between them. The CDR3 has 13 residues. The germline CDR1 and CDR2 sequences are MNHEY and SMNVEV (reference sequence). The CDR3: CASSWDTNYGYTF. DNA of the CDR3: TGTGCCAGCAGTTGGGACACTAACTATGGCTACACCTTC.

V is TRBV10-3 and J is TRBJ1-3; D perhaps matches TRBD1 (6 bases). Germline V lookup: CDR1 ENHRY, CDR2 SYGVKD. The CDR3 has 12 residues. V was clipped by 9 bases and J by 0 bases, with 6 bases between them. Here the CDR3 DNA reads TGTGCCATACAGGGCTCTGGAAACACCATATATTTT. It specifies CAIQGSGNTIYF.

CDR3 loop: CASQGAQAYEQYF. The CDR3 bases are TGTGCCAGCCAGGGGGCACAAGCCTACGAGCAGTACTTC. The V and J genes are TRBV10-3 and TRBJ2-7, with 8 bases identical to TRBD1. Germline values: CDR1 ENHRY, CDR2 SYGVKD. V lost 10 bases and J lost 2; bases outside the gene matches: 7. The CDR3 is made up of 13 amino acids.

The chain recombines TRBV7-2 with TRBJ2-5; 9 bases line up with TRBD2. V trimming: 5 bases; J trimming: 2 bases; junction bases outside the gene matches: 9. The CDR3 has 16 amino acids. Germline V CDR1 and CDR2: SGHTA, FQGNSA. The CDR3 DNA reads as TGTGCCAGCAGCCGCTTTGGCGGGGGGGGTCAAGAGACCCAGTACTTC. Translated, it gives CASSRFGGGGQETQYF. The full variable domain, rest sourced from reference TRBV7-2 and TRBJ2-5, is GAGVSQSPSNKVTEKGKDVELRCDPISGHTALYWYRQSLGQGLEFLIYFQGNSAPDKSGLPSDRFSAERTGGSVSTLTIQRTQQEDSAVYLCASSRFGGGGQETQYFGPGTRLLVL.

The chain couples TRBV12-3 or TRBV12-4 to TRBJ1-2; 7 positions agree with TRBD1. This CDR3 has 13 amino acids. With 8 bases clipped from V and 0 bases from J, the junction kept 3 bases outside the gene matches. CDR3 loop: CASRQGANYGYTF. The CDR3 nucleotides read TGTGCCAGCCGACAGGGCGCTAACTATGGCTACACCTTC.

CDR3 residues: CSVEGQINTEAFF. Written as DNA, the CDR3 is TGCAGCGTTGAAGGACAGATAAACACTGAAGCTTTCTTT. The rearrangement joins TRBV29-1 to TRBJ1-1, with D possibly matching TRBD1 (5 bases). The length of the CDR3 is 13 residues. The ends were cut back, 1 base at V and 2 bases at J, with 8 bases in the middle. Germline V lookup: CDR1 SQVTM, CDR2 ANQGSEA. Full variable domain (missing parts from reference TRBV29-1 and TRBJ1-1): SAVISQKPSRDICQRGTSLTIQCQVDSQVTMMFWYRQQPGQSLTLIATANQGSEATYESGFVIDKFPISRPNLTFSTLTVSNMSPEDSSIYLCSVEGQINTEAFFGQGTRLTVV.

The CDR3 here is CASSILEASGNTIYF. In DNA form, the CDR3 reads TGTGCCAGTAGTATTCTGGAAGCCTCTGGAAACACCATATATTTT. The V gene is TRBV19, the J gene TRBJ1-3; unclear D gene. This CDR3 comprises 15 residues. Trimming cost V 3 bases and J 0 bases, with 9 bases left between them. From germline, CDR1 is LNHDA and CDR2 SQIVND (reference sequence).

The J gene is TRBJ2-1, the V gene TRBV6-4, with 14 bases lining up with TRBD2. Germline V gives CDR1 MRHNA, CDR2 SNTAGT. The CDR3 has 15 residues. V gave up 4 bases and J gave up 6 bases; unmatched junction bases: 2. The CDR3 coding sequence is TGTGCCAGCAGTGTGGGGACTAGCGGGGGCAATGAGCAGTTCTTC. This codes for CASSVGTSGGNEQFF.

The chain has TRBV14 and TRBJ2-6; 9 nucleotides align to TRBD1. The CDR3 runs 21 residues. The V gene end was trimmed by 1 base and the J gene end by 2 bases; junction bases not matched to a gene: 15. Germline CDR1 and CDR2: SGHDN and FVKESK. The CDR3 nucleotides read TGTGCCAGCAGCCAAGGGGACAGGGTGGATTTAAGTTTGCCTGGGGCCAACGTCCTGACTTTC. Translation: CASSQGDRVDLSLPGANVLTF.

This clone was counted a single time. The chain uses TRBV5-1 and TRBJ1-6, with D perhaps matching TRBD1 (5 bases). V was trimmed by 0 bases and J by 9 bases, leaving 16 bases between them. The CDR3 is made up of 16 amino acids. Germline-derived CDR1 and CDR2 are SGHRS and YFSETQ. DNA for the CDR3: TGCGCCAGCAGCTTGGCCGTGACACCTAGGGGTTCACCCCTCCACTTT. Translating it yields CASSLAVTPRGSPLHF.

The rearrangement links TRBV5-4 to TRBJ2-3; TRBD2 aligns across 9 bases. The CDR3 consists of 14 residues. CDR1 and CDR2 (germline): SGHNT, YYREEE (reference sequence). J gave up 6 bases and V 7 bases, and 9 bases lay outside the gene matches. The CDR3 DNA sequence: TGTGCCAGCTCAAGCGGGGGGCCAGGGGATACGCAGTATTTT. Protein sequence: CASSSGGPGDTQYF.

This chain joins TRBV2 and TRBJ2-3; 10 nucleotides align to TRBD2. V gave up 1 base and J gave up 8 bases; unmatched junction bases: 12. Germline V gene lookup returns CDR1 SNHLY and CDR2 FYNNEI. This CDR3 spans 17 amino acids. CDR3 bases: TGTGCCAGCAGTGAAGAACGAGCGGGGGGGCTTGGCGGTACGCAGTATTTT. Translated, it gives CASSEERAGGLGGTQYF.

The J gene is TRBJ1-1, the V gene TRBV6-5; no clear D. Trimming shortened V by 0 bases and J by 2 bases, and 10 bases separated the two germline ends. The germline CDR1 and CDR2 sequences are MNHEY and SVGAGI. The CDR3 runs 15 residues. CDR3 DNA sequence: TGTGCCAGCAGTTACTCTGGGTACCTTAACACTGAAGCTTTCTTT. Its translation is CASSYSGYLNTEAFF.

This chain joins TRBV15 and TRBJ1-5; 11 bases match TRBD1. Trimming cost V 0 bases and J 2 bases; bases outside gene matches: 6. Germline V gives CDR1 LNHNV, CDR2 YYDKDF (reference sequence). The CDR3 extends over 18 amino acids. CDR3 loop: CATSRDGPGQGGNQPQHF. The CDR3 nucleotides are TGTGCCACCAGCAGAGATGGGCCGGGACAGGGGGGCAATCAGCCCCAGCATTTT.

V and J are TRBV28 and TRBJ2-7, with 8 nucleotides matching TRBD2. CDR3 length: 15 residues. V was pared by 3 bases and J by 1 base, with 5 bases of the junction left unmatched. The germline CDR1 and CDR2 sequences are MDHEN and SYDVKM. The CDR3 DNA reads as TGTGCCAGCAGTTTTCAGCGGGGGCGATCCTACGAGCAGTACTTC. Protein product: CASSFQRGRSYEQYF.

The chain uses TRBV14 and TRBJ2-1, with a tentative D call TRBD2 (6 bases). V lost 4 bases and J lost 9, with 13 bases in between. CDR1 and CDR2 from the germline V gene are SGHDN and FVKESK. The length of the CDR3 is 13 residues. CDR3 in amino acids: CASSPFREVEQFF. Here the CDR3 DNA reads TGTGCCAGCAGCCCATTCAGGGAGGTTGAGCAGTTCTTC.

The chain uses TRBV7-9 and TRBJ2-7; TRBD2 aligns across 9 bases. The trim removed 6 bases at V and 2 bases at J, leaving 5 bases unmatched. Per germline, CDR1 SEHNR and CDR2 FQNEAQ (reference sequence). The CDR3 spans 14 residues. The CDR3 sequence is CASSSGLATYEQYF. CDR3 coding DNA: TGTGCCAGCAGTTCGGGACTAGCAACCTACGAGCAGTACTTC.

The chain has TRBV6-2 or TRBV6-3 and TRBJ2-7; the D gene is possibly TRBD2 (6 bases). CDR3 length: 15 amino acids. The germline V gene has CDR1 MNHEY and CDR2 SVGEGT. Deletions cut 0 bases from V and 5 bases from J, with 14 bases between. The CDR3 DNA reads TGTGCCAGCAGTTACTCGACTCCACGGGGGAACGAGCAGTACTTC. Its protein is CASSYSTPRGNEQYF.

In its sample, this clone was seen once. The chain carries TRBV7-3 and TRBJ2-1; possibly TRBD1 or TRBD2 for D (6 bases each). The V end was cut by 5 bases, the J end by 9 bases, with 14 bases between. This CDR3 is built from 13 residues. Germline V lookup: CDR1 SGHTA, CDR2 FQGTGA. The CDR3 is CASSPGAGGEQFF. CDR3 DNA sequence: TGTGCCAGCAGCCCGGGGGCCGGCGGTGAGCAGTTCTTC.

The gene calls are TRBV11-2 and TRBJ2-5; D is ambiguous. There are 11 residues in the CDR3. Between the trimmed V and J ends, which lost 5 bases and 5 bases, there was a span of 6 bases. Looked up from germline, CDR1 is SGHAT and CDR2 is FQNNGV. The CDR3 is CASSPWETQYF. The CDR3 DNA reads TGTGCCAGCAGCCCCTGGGAGACCCAGTACTTC.

J is TRBJ1-5 and V is TRBV6-9, with a tentative D call TRBD1 (6 bases). This CDR3 is 17 amino acids long. The ends were cut back, 5 bases at V and 7 bases at J, with 24 bases in the middle. Germline CDR1 MNHGY, CDR2 SVAAGI. CDR3 sequence (DNA): TGTGCCAGCAGTCTGGACAGACCCAACACAATGTGCCAGCCCCAGCATTTT. Translating gives CASSLDRPNTMCQPQHF.

The chain joins TRBV5-4 to TRBJ2-2, with no clear D. The length of the CDR3 is 13 residues. CDR1 and CDR2 (germline): SGHNT, YYREEE (reference sequence). With 2 bases removed from V and 5 bases from J, the gap between germline ends came to 7 bases. The CDR3 spells CASSFEQTGELFF. The CDR3 DNA is TGTGCCAGCAGCTTTGAACAGACCGGGGAGCTGTTTTTT.

The chain employs TRBV6-5 and TRBJ2-7; TRBD1 matches at 7 bases. Per the germline V gene, CDR1 is MNHEY and CDR2 is SVGAGI. V lost 8 bases and J lost 5; bases outside the gene matches: 9. The CDR3 has 13 amino acids. The CDR3 DNA follows: TGTGCCAGCCATTTGAGCGACAGGGACGAGCAGTACTTC. It encodes CASHLSDRDEQYF.

The rearrangement joins TRBV29-1 to TRBJ2-3, with D possibly matching TRBD2 (7 bases). The length of the CDR3 is 13 residues. V shed 3 bases and J shed 4 bases, with 11 bases lying between them. Germline V CDR1 and CDR2: SQVTM, ANQGSEA. The CDR3 DNA sequence: TGCAGCGTTGAGAGGGGGGGCCCAGATACGCAGTATTTT. Translating it yields CSVERGGPDTQYF.

The rearrangement links TRBV6-1 to TRBJ2-5; TRBD2 matches at 7 bases. V lost 0 bases, J lost 5 bases, and 9 bases stayed unmatched. The CDR3 sequence is 16 residues long. CDR1 and CDR2 (germline): MNHNS, SASEGT. CDR3 DNA: TGTGCCAGCAGTGAAGCGCGGGGGACGGCAGGGGAGACCCAGTACTTC. As protein: CASSEARGTAGETQYF.